These T cell receptor beta chains were read from a single sample in a study of vaccination effects on CD4 cells after COVID-19. TCRdb's table, derived via immunoSEQ multiplex PCR, lists solely in-frame clones and lacks some. This sample carries about 43,000 clones, around three quarters of them seen once, and the ten largest clones take about 10%. No antigen has been identified for these receptors. The input for sequencing was CD4+ T cells from PBMCs cultured with SARS-CoV-2 spike peptides, taken before COVID-19 vaccination. The source of these receptors is a human donor who received a COVID-19 vaccine. The CDR3 runs from the conserved cysteine through the conserved F or W. The D gene is left open where the match is weak. Clone size is not always given. Where it is, it says once, few, many or a class for expanded clones.

J gene,D gene,clone size,V gene,CDR3 protein,CDR3 DNA
TRBJ1-5,TRBD1,.,TRBV10-3,CAISESGTGGQPQHF,TGTGCCATCAGTGAGAGTGGGACAGGGGGTCAGCCCCAGCATTTT
TRBJ2-1,.,.,TRBV7-9,CASSTRGTYNEQFF,TGTGCCAGCAGCACGCGGGGAACCTACAATGAGCAGTTCTTC
TRBJ1-1,.,few,TRBV25-1,CASSETGGNTEAFF,TGTGCCAGCAGTGAAACGGGGGGAAACACTGAAGCTTTCTTT
TRBJ1-2,.,.,TRBV12-3/TRBV12-4,CASSSGGAGGYTF,TGTGCCAGCAGTTCTGGGGGCGCCGGTGGCTACACCTTC
TRBJ1-5,.,.,TRBV7-8,CASSLVEGSNQPQHF,TGTGCCAGCAGCTTAGTCGAGGGAAGCAATCAGCCCCAGCATTTT
TRBJ1-5,TRBD1,.,TRBV28,CASTNTGEGNQPQHF,TGTGCCAGCACCAACACAGGGGAAGGCAATCAGCCCCAGCATTTT
TRBJ2-5,TRBD1,.,TRBV10-3,CAISLGTAQETQYF,TGTGCCATCAGTCTAGGGACAGCTCAAGAGACCCAGTACTTC
TRBJ2-5,TRBD2,.,TRBV2,CASSRLAETQYF,TGTGCCAGCAGTCGACTAGCGGAGACCCAGTACTTC
TRBJ2-2,.,.,TRBV6-2/TRBV6-3,CASSYVGGPYTGELFF,TGTGCCAGCAGTTACGTAGGGGGGCCCTACACCGGGGAGCTGTTTTTT
TRBJ1-2,.,once,TRBV6-1,CASSERWSNYGYTF,TGTGCCAGCAGTGAACGTTGGAGTAACTATGGCTACACCTTC
TRBJ2-6,.,.,TRBV7-3,CASSLKGSGANVLTF,TGTGCCAGCAGCTTAAAGGGCTCTGGGGCCAACGTCCTGACTTTC
TRBJ1-5,.,few,TRBV12-2,CASRATSGTPSDYSNQPQHF,TGTGCAAGTCGCGCGACTTCCGGGACACCCTCGGACTATAGCAATCAGCCCCAGCATTTT
TRBJ2-3,TRBD2,.,TRBV6-2/TRBV6-3,CASSRGGISTDTQYF,TGTGCCAGCAGTCGCGGGGGGATTAGCACAGATACGCAGTATTTT
TRBJ1-1,.,.,TRBV12-3/TRBV12-4,CASSAGSITEAFF,TGTGCCAGCAGTGCAGGGTCTATCACTGAAGCTTTCTTT
TRBJ2-1,.,once,TRBV7-2,CASSLRASHLGQPGWQFF,TGTGCCAGCAGCTTAAGAGCCTCTCATCTCGGACAGCCCGGTTGGCAGTTCTTC
TRBJ1-5,TRBD1,.,TRBV5-6,CASSRQGNQPQHF,TGTGCCAGCAGCCGACAGGGGAATCAGCCCCAGCATTTT
TRBJ1-1,TRBD1,.,TRBV7-3,CASSARDRGQTEAFF,TGTGCCAGCAGCGCCCGGGACAGGGGGCAAACTGAAGCTTTCTTT
TRBJ2-3,TRBD1,.,TRBV5-8,CASPGQGADTQYF,TGTGCCAGCCCGGGACAGGGTGCAGATACGCAGTATTTT
TRBJ1-5,.,.,TRBV6-2/TRBV6-3,CASTPTGLNNQPQHF,TGTGCCAGCACCCCCACGGGACTGAACAATCAGCCCCAGCATTTT